This TCR beta chain was sequenced during a study of blood T cell repertoires in COVID-19. Study at large: Some COVID-19 samples were acute and others convalescent; all came from the United States, Italy and Spain. The analysed material was cDNA or gDNA that came from T cells, B-cell-depleted T cells, or PBMCs.

Per the original data handling: Estimation of nucleated cell counts relied on the amplification of reference gene primers. The method was immunoSEQ multiplex PCR; TCRdb's version includes in-frame clones alone and lacks a portion of them. That table supplies the V and J calls and clone size; D and trimming were determined from the DNA. The sample shows 150,000 or so clones, approximately 87% of them seen only once. The CDR3 has 15 amino acids. Germline V gives CDR1 MGHRA, CDR2 YSYEKL. Trimming took 0 bases from V and 4 from J, leaving 10 bases between them. This clone has a handful of counts. The TCR was taken from a woman in her 70s with acute or convalescent COVID-19. The sequenced sample consisted of peripheral blood. The V and J genes are TRBV4-1 and TRBJ1-3; D ambiguous. The CDR3 nucleotides are TGCGCCAGCAGCCAAGATAGGAGGGTAGGAAACACCATATATTTT. Protein sequence: CASSQDRRVGNTIYF.